This is a list of T cell receptor beta chains from one sample in a study of blood T cell repertoires in COVID-19. Produced via immunoSEQ multiplex PCR; TCRdb's table is partial and in-frame only. The data hold about 180,000 clones, with roughly four fifths observed a single time. Specimen: peripheral blood. The receptors were gathered from a woman in her 70s with COVID-19, enrolled during active disease. The CDR3 runs from the conserved cysteine through the conserved F or W. D genes are given only for firm matches. Only some rows state a clone size, as once, few, many or a class for expanded clones.

TRBV6-1,TRBD1,TRBJ2-7,.,TGTGCCAGCAGTTCTGGAACAGGGGGGAGATACGAGCAGTACTTC,CASSSGTGGRYEQYF
TRBV29-1,.,TRBJ2-3,.,TGCAGCGTTGATCCTAGCACAGATACGCAGTATTTT,CSVDPSTDTQYF
TRBV6-1,.,TRBJ1-2,.,TGTGCCAGCAGTGAAGGGGAGGGGCTAGGCTACACCTTC,CASSEGEGLGYTF
TRBV7-3,TRBD2,TRBJ2-1,.,TGTGCCAGCAGCTTCGGACTAGCGTCCTCCAATGAGCAGTTCTTC,CASSFGLASSNEQFF
TRBV27,TRBD1,TRBJ2-6,.,TGTGCCAGCAGAAGGACAGGGGGGGGGACTGGGGCCAACGTCCTGACTTTC,CASRRTGGGTGANVLTF
TRBV7-2,TRBD2,TRBJ2-7,.,TGTGCCAGCAGCCATGGACTAGCGGCCCTATCCTACGAGCAGTACTTC,CASSHGLAALSYEQYF
TRBV7-2,.,TRBJ1-1,.,TGTGCCAGCAGCCGACAGCAGAACACTGAAGCTTTCTTT,CASSRQQNTEAFF
TRBV28,TRBD1,TRBJ1-6,few,TGTGCCAGCAGTTCACGGACAGGGAGCAATTCACCCCTCCACTTT,CASSSRTGSNSPLHF
TRBV29-1,TRBD1,TRBJ2-2,.,TGCAGCGTTGGCCGGACAGGGGGGCTCACCGGGGAGCTGTTTTTT,CSVGRTGGLTGELFF
TRBV19,.,TRBJ2-2,once,TGTGCCAGTAGTATCCGGAGTGGGGAGCTGTTTTTT,CASSIRSGELFF
TRBV2,.,TRBJ1-5,.,TGTGCCAGCAGTGAGGGGGGGCGAGGCAATCAGCCCCAGCATTTT,CASSEGGRGNQPQHF
TRBV7-6,.,TRBJ2-2,.,TGTGCCAGCAGCTTAATGGTCTCTACGAACACCGGGGAGCTGTTTTTT,CASSLMVSTNTGELFF
TRBV6-6,.,TRBJ1-5,.,TGTGCCAGCAGCCCTCAGGGGTATCAGCCCCAGCATTTT,CASSPQGYQPQHF
TRBV24-1,.,TRBJ2-1,.,TGTGCCACCTCAGGGACTTCAAATTGGGATGAGCAGTTCTTC,CATSGTSNWDEQFF
TRBV27,TRBD1,TRBJ1-2,.,TGTGCCAGCCGACCCACAGGGGTCTATGGCTACACCTTC,CASRPTGVYGYTF
TRBV9,TRBD2,TRBJ2-1,once,TGTGCCAGCAGCCCGACGACTAGCGGGGTATCCTACAATGAGCAGTTCTTC,CASSPTTSGVSYNEQFF
TRBV7-9,TRBD1,TRBJ2-6,.,TGTGCCAGCAGCCCTAGGTCGGACAGGGGGCGAGCCAACGTCCTGACTTTC,CASSPRSDRGRANVLTF
TRBV5-1,TRBD2,TRBJ2-1,.,TGCGCCAGCAGCCTCACTGGACTAGCGGTATACAATGAGCAGTTCTTC,CASSLTGLAVYNEQFF
TRBV11-2,.,TRBJ2-1,.,TGTGCCAGCAGCCCTATTCGGGGGAAGGTTAACAATGAGCAGTTCTTC,CASSPIRGKVNNEQFF
TRBV7-9,.,TRBJ2-7,.,TGTGCCAGCAGCACCCCTTCGGCAGGAGGGAACTACGAGCAGTACTTC,CASSTPSAGGNYEQYF
TRBV5-1,.,TRBJ2-7,.,TGCGCCAGCAGCCCCGGAGGACCTACGACATACGAGCAGTACTTC,CASSPGGPTTYEQYF
TRBV9,TRBD2,TRBJ2-1,few,TGTGCCAGCAGCGTAGAGACTAGCGGGAGGATGCAGTTCTTC,CASSVETSGRMQFF
TRBV20-1,TRBD2,TRBJ2-1,.,TGCAGTGCTAGTGGACTAGCGGGGCACAATGAGCAGTTCTTC,CSASGLAGHNEQFF
TRBV19,.,TRBJ2-3,.,TGTGCCAGTACCGGCCTCCGGGATCCTAGACGGGGCACAGATACGCAGTATTTT,CASTGLRDPRRGTDTQYF
TRBV12-3/TRBV12-4,.,TRBJ2-7,.,TGTGCCAGCAGTTTACGTCCCGGCTACGAGCAGTACTTC,CASSLRPGYEQYF
TRBV6-1,.,TRBJ1-5,.,TGTGCCAGCAGTGAAGTATCCATTAGTCAGCCCCAGCATTTT,CASSEVSISQPQHF
TRBV2,TRBD2,TRBJ2-3,.,TGTGCCAGCAGTACTAGCGGGATCACAGATACGCAGTATTTT,CASSTSGITDTQYF
TRBV28,TRBD1,TRBJ1-2,.,TGTGCCAGCAGGGCAGGGGGCGACTATGGCTACACCTTC,CASRAGGDYGYTF
TRBV28,.,TRBJ1-3,.,TGTGCCAGCACGTCACGAGGGGAGGGAAGGACGGGAAACACCATATATTTT,CASTSRGEGRTGNTIYF
TRBV2,TRBD1,TRBJ1-5,.,TGTGCCAGCAGTTTAAACAGGGGGGTTCGGCCCCAGCATTTT,CASSLNRGVRPQHF
TRBV28,.,TRBJ1-5,.,TGTGCCAGCACCCCCGGAGGATATAGCAATCAGCCCCAGCATTTT,CASTPGGYSNQPQHF
TRBV5-4,.,TRBJ2-5,once,TGTGCCAGCAGCTTATACGCGGAGACCCAGTACTTC,CASSLYAETQYF
TRBV18,TRBD2,TRBJ2-5,.,TGTGCCAGCTCACCCCGAACAGGGTCGTCTAGCGGGAGGGCCGGTGAGACCCAGTACTTC,CASSPRTGSSSGRAGETQYF
TRBV2,.,TRBJ1-2,.,TGTGCCAGCAGTGAGTTTCAGGGTGATGGCTACACCTTC,CASSEFQGDGYTF
TRBV5-1,.,TRBJ2-2,.,TGCGCCAGCAGCTTGGAGGCGGTTAACGCGAACACCGGGGAGCTGTTTTTT,CASSLEAVNANTGELFF
TRBV2,TRBD1,TRBJ1-4,.,TGTGCCAGCAGCGAAACAGGGGTTGGTGAAAAACTGTTTTTT,CASSETGVGEKLFF
TRBV5-6,.,TRBJ2-6,.,TGTGCCAGCAGCTTGAGAGGAGGGAGGTCTTCCGGGGCCAACGTCCTGACTTTC,CASSLRGGRSSGANVLTF
TRBV27,TRBD1,TRBJ1-2,.,TGTGCCAGCAGTCTAACAGGGGGCGCCCCGGGGGGCTACACCTTC,CASSLTGGAPGGYTF
TRBV19,TRBD2,TRBJ2-1,.,TGTGCCAGTAGTATCTTCAGGACTAGCGGGGGCTACAATGAGCAGTTCTTC,CASSIFRTSGGYNEQFF
TRBV27,.,TRBJ2-2,.,TGTGCCAGCGGCGGGCGCAGTTCCATCGGGGAGCTGTTTTTT,CASGGRSSIGELFF
TRBV28,TRBD1,TRBJ1-3,few,TGTGCCAGCAGTCGACAGGGGGCGGAAGGAAACACCATATATTTT,CASSRQGAEGNTIYF
TRBV19,TRBD1,TRBJ1-6,.,TGTGCCAGTAGTATCACCGGGACAGGGAATCGTGGCGACTCACCCCTCCACTTT,CASSITGTGNRGDSPLHF
TRBV6-2/TRBV6-3,TRBD1,TRBJ1-2,.,TGTGCCAGCAGATACGGACAGGGGAGATATGGCTACACCTTC,CASRYGQGRYGYTF
TRBV19,TRBD1,TRBJ2-2,.,TGTGCCAGTAGTCTCATGACAGGGGTCACCGGGGAGCTGTTTTTT,CASSLMTGVTGELFF
TRBV15,TRBD2,TRBJ2-7,.,TGTGCCACCAGCAGAGAGGCTAGCGGGAGGGCCTACGAGCAGTACTTC,CATSREASGRAYEQYF
TRBV2,TRBD1,TRBJ1-2,.,TGTGCCAGCAGTTATAACAGGGGCTATGGCTACACCTTC,CASSYNRGYGYTF
TRBV27,.,TRBJ2-3,.,TGTGAACACAGACAGGATGGAGTAGATACGCAGTATTTT,CEHRQDGVDTQYF
TRBV30,.,TRBJ1-6,.,TGTGCCTGGATGGTAGGGTCTGCGGGGAGAACCCTCCACTTT,CAWMVGSAGRTLHF
TRBV12-5,TRBD1,TRBJ2-1,.,TGTGCTAGTGGTTTGTCAGGGGGCGGGCGGCGGAGCTCCTACAATGAGCAGTTCTTC,CASGLSGGGRRSSYNEQFF
TRBV19,.,TRBJ2-7,.,TGTGCCAGTAGTCCCTCCGTTCAGGGGCTGACCTACGAGCAGTACTTC,CASSPSVQGLTYEQYF
TRBV7-9,TRBD1,TRBJ1-1,.,TGTGCCAGCAGCTTAAAGGGACAGGGGACTGAAGCTTTCTTT,CASSLKGQGTEAFF
TRBV6-5,.,TRBJ1-3,.,TGTGCCGACCGGCGGGAAAACACCATATATTTT,CADRRENTIYF
TRBV18,TRBD1,TRBJ2-7,.,TGTGCCAGCTCACCACCCGGCACAGGGGGCAGGTACGAGCAGTACTTC,CASSPPGTGGRYEQYF
TRBV6-2/TRBV6-3,.,TRBJ2-3,.,TGTGCCAGCAGTTACTCGAAGGTGACTAGCACAGATACGCAGTATTTT,CASSYSKVTSTDTQYF
TRBV6-4,TRBD1,TRBJ1-2,.,TGTGCCAGCAGATCGACAGGGGGAGACTATGGCTACACCTTC,CASRSTGGDYGYTF
TRBV5-4,.,TRBJ2-7,.,TGTGCCAGCAGCCCCTATTTAGACAAAAACCTCGAGCAGTACTTC,CASSPYLDKNLEQYF
TRBV2,TRBD2,TRBJ2-5,many,TGTGCCAGCATGAAGACTAGCGGGAGTGGAGAGACCCAGTACTTC,CASMKTSGSGETQYF